Listed below are T cell receptor beta chains from one sample, sequenced in a study of T cell responses to AZD1222 COVID-19 vaccine. Some clones are missing from TCRdb's copy, which holds only in-frame ones; the method was immunoSEQ multiplex PCR. This sample has over 200,000 clones, with roughly 94% found just once. The source was peripheral blood, collected 28 days after the second dose of the MenACWY control vaccine. The receptors stem from an adult who received the MenACWY meningococcal vaccine as a control. Each CDR3 is given with its conserved first and last residue. A D gene is named only where the DNA matches it firmly. Rows give clone size only sometimes, using once, few, many, or a class for an expanded clone.

>TRBV14|-|-|TRBJ1-1
TGTGCCAGCAGCCAAGATAGAAGTGGAGGGGATCGGCGGCACACTGAAGCTTTCTTT
CASSQDRSGGDRRHTEAFF
>TRBV28|TRBD1|-|TRBJ2-7
TGTGCCACCTCAGCTGGACAGGTATACGAGCAGTACTTC
CATSAGQVYEQYF
>TRBV15|-|-|TRBJ1-4
TGTGCCACCAGCAGGGACGGAGGTGAAAAACTGTTTTTT
CATSRDGGEKLFF
>TRBV19|-|-|TRBJ1-1
TGTGCCAGTAGTATTAGGGCTGGGTGGCGTAACACTGAAGCTTTCTTT
CASSIRAGWRNTEAFF
>TRBV28|-|-|TRBJ1-2
TGTGCCAGCAGTTTACTGGGAGGCTACACCTTC
CASSLLGGYTF
>TRBV28|TRBD1|-|TRBJ1-1
TGTGCCAGCAGGGGAGCCGGGACAGTGAACACTGAAGCTTTCTTT
CASRGAGTVNTEAFF
>TRBV30|-|-|TRBJ2-5
TGTGCCTGGAGTCCTCTACGGGCGGGGGAGACCCAGTACTTC
CAWSPLRAGETQYF
>TRBV19|TRBD1|-|TRBJ2-5
TGTGCCAGTAGACCCGGGACAGGGGTGGTGGAGACCCAGTACTTC
CASRPGTGVVETQYF
>TRBV28|TRBD2|-|TRBJ2-1
TGTGCCAGCAGTTTGGGGGGACTAGCCTACAATGAGCAGTTCTTC
CASSLGGLAYNEQFF
>TRBV19|-|-|TRBJ1-1
TGTGCCAGTAGTGCCAGACAGGACACTGAAGCTTTCTTT
CASSARQDTEAFF
>TRBV19|TRBD1|-|TRBJ2-6
TGTGCCAGTAGTATAGAAGACAGGGGATCTGGGGCCAACGTCCTGACTTTC
CASSIEDRGSGANVLTF
>TRBV11-1|TRBD1|-|TRBJ2-7
TGTGCCAGCAGCTCAACCGGGACAGGGACTTTTTACGAGCAGTACTTC
CASSSTGTGTFYEQYF
>TRBV11-2|-|-|TRBJ1-5
TGTGCCAGCAGCTTAGGCGGGTACGGACAGCCCCAGCATTTT
CASSLGGYGQPQHF
>TRBV15|TRBD1|-|TRBJ1-1
TGTGCCACCAGCAGAGATCATAGGGGACAGGGGGTAGGTAGCACTGAAGCTTTCTTT
CATSRDHRGQGVGSTEAFF
>TRBV3-1/TRBV3-2|TRBD2|-|TRBJ2-2
TGTGCCAGCAGCCAAGAGAATCTAGCGGGACTGACCGGGGAGCTGTTTTTT
CASSQENLAGLTGELFF
>TRBV5-4|TRBD1|-|TRBJ1-4
TGTGCCAGCAGCTCCAACAGGGGTCAGGCTAATGAAAAACTGTTTTTT
CASSSNRGQANEKLFF
>TRBV5-5|-|-|TRBJ2-5
TGTGCCAGCAGCTTGGATTTCCGACAGACGCAAGAGACCCAGTACTTC
CASSLDFRQTQETQYF
>TRBV7-2|TRBD1|once|TRBJ1-3
TGTGCCAGCAGCTTAGGACAGGGGGTGAACTCTGGAAACACCATATATTTT
CASSLGQGVNSGNTIYF
>TRBV25-1|-|few|TRBJ2-2
TGTGCCAGCAGGTGGCCGAACACCGGGGAGCTGTTTTTT
CASRWPNTGELFF
>TRBV7-2|TRBD1|-|TRBJ2-7
TGTGCCAGCAGCTTATCCGGGACAGCCTCCTACGAGCAGTACTTC
CASSLSGTASYEQYF
>TRBV6-2/TRBV6-3|-|-|TRBJ2-1
TGTGCCAGCAGTTCCCTCGGGACTTACAGTGGCAATGAGCAGTTCTTC
CASSSLGTYSGNEQFF
>TRBV30|-|-|TRBJ1-6
TGTGCCTGGAGGCCCGCAGGCAGGGCAACCTATAATTCACCCCTCCACTTT
CAWRPAGRATYNSPLHF
>TRBV11-2|-|once|TRBJ1-2
TGTGCCAGCAGCCAAGGCCCACGGCAGCCTAACTATGGCTACACCTTC
CASSQGPRQPNYGYTF
>TRBV4-3|-|-|TRBJ2-3
TGCGCCAGCAGCCAAGATAGGGGGACAACAGATACGCAGTATTTT
CASSQDRGTTDTQYF
>TRBV14|TRBD1|-|TRBJ1-2
TGTGCCAGCAGCCGACCGGGACAGGGGTTTGGCTACACCTTC
CASSRPGQGFGYTF
>TRBV24-1|-|once|TRBJ1-5
TGTGCCACCAGTGATTGGGGGGGGGATCAGCCCCAGCATTTT
CATSDWGGDQPQHF
>TRBV7-8|TRBD1|-|TRBJ1-3
TGTGCCAGCACCTCCGAGACAGGGGTGGGCTCTGGAAACACCATATATTTT
CASTSETGVGSGNTIYF
>TRBV12-3/TRBV12-4|-|-|TRBJ1-1
TGTGCCAGCACGTTGAACACTGAAGCTTTCTTT
CASTLNTEAFF
>TRBV5-4|-|-|TRBJ2-6
TGTGCCAGCAGCCCGTCTGGGGCCAACGTCCTGACTTTC
CASSPSGANVLTF
>TRBV3-1/TRBV3-2|-|-|TRBJ2-7
TGTGCCAGCAGCGACGGGGCGCATGACTACGAGCAGTACTTC
CASSDGAHDYEQYF
>TRBV7-9|-|-|TRBJ2-7
TGTGCCAGCAGCTTACAGGGGTCTAGCTACGAGCAGTACTTC
CASSLQGSSYEQYF
>TRBV29-1|-|-|TRBJ2-1
TGCAGCGTCCCGCGGGGTAATGAGCAGTTCTTC
CSVPRGNEQFF
>TRBV5-1|TRBD2|-|TRBJ2-2
TGCGCCAGCAGCGTGGGACTAGCGGGAGGGCCCTCCTGGGAGCTGTTTTTT
CASSVGLAGGPSWELFF
>TRBV5-1|-|-|TRBJ1-1
TGCGCCAGCAGCTTATATGGGGTACAGCAGAACACTGAAGCTTTCTTT
CASSLYGVQQNTEAFF
>TRBV6-2/TRBV6-3|-|-|TRBJ2-2
TGTGCCAGCAGTTCAACGGGTTTCCAGGGGGAGCTGTTTTTT
CASSSTGFQGELFF
>TRBV9|-|-|TRBJ1-1
TGTGCCAGCAGCTTGGGGGCGAACACTGAAGCTTTCTTT
CASSLGANTEAFF
>TRBV11-2|-|-|TRBJ2-7
TGTGCCAGCAGCTTATTTCTAGGGGAGTACGAGCAGTACTTC
CASSLFLGEYEQYF
>TRBV19|-|-|TRBJ1-2
TGTGCCAGTAGTTCCGACAGGACCGCTAACTATGGCTACACCTTC
CASSSDRTANYGYTF
>TRBV21-1|-|-|TRBJ2-7
TGTGCCAGCAGCATTTTAATGTTGTCCGACGAGCAGTACTTC
CASSILMLSDEQYF
>TRBV3-1/TRBV3-2|-|once|TRBJ1-1
TGTGCCAGCAGCCCCAACCCCCAGGGGAGAAGGACTGAAGCTTTCTTT
CASSPNPQGRRTEAFF
>TRBV4-2|TRBD1|-|TRBJ1-2
TGTGCCAGCAGCCATACAGGGGGAAACTATGGCTACACCTTC
CASSHTGGNYGYTF
>TRBV11-1|TRBD2|once|TRBJ2-2
TGTGCCAGCAGCTCGGGACTAGTGTTCGGGGAGCTGTTTTTT
CASSSGLVFGELFF
>TRBV5-3|TRBD1|-|TRBJ1-5
TGTGCCAGAAGCTCGCCGTTGGGACAGGAGCGGTTTGGCAATCAGCCCCAGCATTTT
CARSSPLGQERFGNQPQHF
>TRBV27|-|once|TRBJ2-5
TGTGCCAGCAGTTTATCGCTAGATCTGTTAGAGACCCAGTACTTC
CASSLSLDLLETQYF
>TRBV3-1/TRBV3-2|TRBD2|-|TRBJ2-7
TGTGCCAGCAGCCATGCCAGGGAGCGGGAGGTTTACGAGCAGTACTTC
CASSHAREREVYEQYF
>TRBV10-3|-|-|TRBJ1-1
TGTGCCATCAGAGCGACAGTCCAGAACACTGAAGCTTTCTTT
CAIRATVQNTEAFF
>TRBV5-6|-|once|TRBJ1-1
TGTGCCAGCAGCTCCCCCGACATTGACACTGAAGCTTTCTTT
CASSSPDIDTEAFF
>TRBV25-1|-|once|TRBJ1-5
TGTGCCAGCAGACAGGGCAATCAGCCCCAGCATTTT
CASRQGNQPQHF
>TRBV28|TRBD1|once|TRBJ1-5
TGTGCCAGCAGCTCCCGGACAGGGTACAATCAGCCCCAGCATTTT
CASSSRTGYNQPQHF
>TRBV5-1|TRBD1|-|TRBJ2-7
TGCGCCAGCAGCTTGGGATGGACAGGGTCCGACGAGCAGTACTTC
CASSLGWTGSDEQYF
>TRBV6-5|-|-|TRBJ1-6
TGTGCCAGCAGCCGGACAGTAAATTCACCCCTCCACTTT
CASSRTVNSPLHF